This T cell receptor (beta chain) stems from a study of cytomegalovirus exposure and HLA in healthy donors. Study conclusions and caveats: Immune exposure information available was restricted to CMV serostatus. One variant, a missense change in DCLRE1C, was linked in a later analysis to TCR beta V- and J-gene trimming. The study put around 180 TCR beta chains on its list as cytomegalovirus-associated. Roughly uniform depth of sequencing across donors was assumed in presence/absence analyses.

With 1 base removed from V and 3 bases from J, the gap between germline ends came to 9 bases. Per germline, CDR1 KGHSH and CDR2 LQKENI. The CDR3 extends over 14 amino acids. A remark on this clone: Its target is not known.

PCR amplification relied on 60 Vbeta primers (plus 13 Jbeta primers). The method was immunoSEQ multiplex PCR; TCRdb's version includes in-frame clones alone and lacks a portion of them. The sample lists 140,000 to 150,000 clones; roughly 72% were seen once. The receptor's source is a man aged 40-50 years in good health and CMV-seronegative. The chain has TRBV18 and TRBJ2-5; perhaps TRBD1 as D (5 bases). Sample: PBMCs. The CDR3 loop is CASSPLFREETQYF. CDR3 nucleotide sequence: TGTGCCAGCTCACCACTTTTCAGGGAAGAGACCCAGTACTTC.